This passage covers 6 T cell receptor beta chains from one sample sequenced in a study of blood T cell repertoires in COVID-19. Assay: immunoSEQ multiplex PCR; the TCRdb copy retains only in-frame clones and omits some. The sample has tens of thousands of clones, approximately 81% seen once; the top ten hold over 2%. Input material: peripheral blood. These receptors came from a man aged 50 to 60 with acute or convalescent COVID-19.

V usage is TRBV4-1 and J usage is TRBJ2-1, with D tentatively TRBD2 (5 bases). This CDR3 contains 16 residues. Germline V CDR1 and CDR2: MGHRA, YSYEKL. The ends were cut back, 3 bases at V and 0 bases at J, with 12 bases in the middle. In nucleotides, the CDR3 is TGCGCCAGCAGCCACGTTCAGCGGAGCTCCTACAATGAGCAGTTCTTC. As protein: CASSHVQRSSYNEQFF.

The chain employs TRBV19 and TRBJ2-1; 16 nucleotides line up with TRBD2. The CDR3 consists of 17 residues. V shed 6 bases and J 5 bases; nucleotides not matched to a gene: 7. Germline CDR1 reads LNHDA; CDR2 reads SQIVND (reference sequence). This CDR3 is CASSPGTSGGADNEQFF. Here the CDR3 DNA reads TGTGCCAGTAGCCCAGGGACTAGCGGGGGGGCCGACAATGAGCAGTTCTTC.

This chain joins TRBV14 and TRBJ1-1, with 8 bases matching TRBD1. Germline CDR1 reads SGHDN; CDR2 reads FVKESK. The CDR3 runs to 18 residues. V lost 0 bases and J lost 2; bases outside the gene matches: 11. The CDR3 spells CASSQDPHSAGGNTEAFF. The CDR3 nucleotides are TGTGCCAGCAGCCAAGATCCCCATTCGGCAGGGGGCAACACTGAAGCTTTCTTT.

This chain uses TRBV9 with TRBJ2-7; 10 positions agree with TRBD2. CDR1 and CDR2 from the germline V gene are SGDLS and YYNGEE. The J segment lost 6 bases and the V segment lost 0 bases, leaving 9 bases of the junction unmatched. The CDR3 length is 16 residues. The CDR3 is CASSVGGTSAMAEQYF. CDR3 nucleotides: TGTGCCAGCAGCGTAGGTGGGACTAGCGCCATGGCCGAGCAGTACTTC. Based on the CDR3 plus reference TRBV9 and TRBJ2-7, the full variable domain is DSGVTQTPKHLITATGQRVTLRCSPRSGDLSVYWYQQSLDQGLQFLIQYYNGEERAKGNILERFSAQQFPDLHSELNLSSLELGDSALYFCASSVGGTSAMAEQYFGPGTRLTVT.

CDR3 in amino acids: CASSPSTGVLPYNEQFF. CDR3 sequence (DNA): TGCGCCAGCAGCCCTTCGACAGGGGTCTTGCCCTACAATGAGCAGTTCTTC. This chain connects TRBV4-1 to TRBJ2-1; 8 bases are a match to TRBD1. CDR1 is MGHRA and CDR2 is YSYEKL in the germline V gene. V lost 4 bases, J lost 2 bases, and 10 bases stayed unmatched. CDR3 length: 17 residues.

The CDR3 here is CASTRDRNTGELFF. CDR3 nucleotides: TGTGCCAGCACGAGGGACAGAAACACCGGGGAGCTGTTTTTT. The chain is built from TRBV6-5 and TRBJ2-2; 7 bases line up with TRBD1. Germline assignment: CDR1 MNHEY and CDR2 SVGAGI. This CDR3 has 14 amino acids. Germline trimming cut 7 bases from V and 2 bases from J; bases unmatched to any gene: 4.